Detailed here is one T cell receptor (beta chain). Sequencing used immunoSEQ multiplex PCR; TCRdb keeps in-frame clones, though not all of them. The sample has under 250,000 clones, roughly nine tenths seen once. Seattle enrolled patients during active infection and tracked them longitudinally. This entry comes from a study of blood T cell repertoires in COVID-19. For the study at large: Samples representing acute and convalescent COVID-19 were sourced from the United States, Italy and Spain. In each case, the material was cDNA or gDNA derived from T cells, B-cell-depleted T cells, or PBMCs.

In germline, CDR1 is SGHNT, CDR2 YYREEE (reference sequence). V was clipped by 1 base and J by 9 bases; unmatched bases: 7. This CDR3 has 15 amino acids. The sample taken for sequencing was peripheral blood. This rearrangement joins TRBV5-4 to TRBJ2-1; 10 bases align to TRBD2. The origin of this receptor is a man aged 55-75 years with COVID-19, enrolled during active disease. This chain's CDR3 is CASSLSGGASSEQFF. As DNA, the CDR3 is TGTGCCAGCAGCTTGAGCGGGGGGGCATCTAGTGAGCAGTTCTTC.